These T cell receptor beta chains were read from a single sample in a study of blood T cell repertoires in COVID-19. The repertoire was sequenced with immunoSEQ multiplex PCR; TCRdb's copy has only in-frame clones and lacks some. The table shows almost 65,000 clones, with approximately 85% occurring only once. Sequencing was done on a sample of peripheral blood. These TCRs come from a woman aged 55-70 years with COVID-19, enrolled during active disease. The CDR3 runs from the conserved cysteine through the conserved F or W. D genes are given only for firm matches. Only part of the rows carry a size: once, few, many, or a class if the clone is expanded.

V: TRBV27
J: TRBJ2-1
D: NA
size: NA
DNA: TGTGCCAGCAGTTCCATCCGGGGTTACAATGAGCAGTTCTTC
CDR3: CASSSIRGYNEQFF

V: TRBV11-2
J: TRBJ2-7
D: NA
size: once
DNA: TGTGCCAGCAGCTTGGCCTCTGGGCAGTACTTC
CDR3: CASSLASGQYF

V: TRBV6-1
J: TRBJ2-7
D: TRBD2
size: NA
DNA: TGTGCCAGCAGTGAAAGTCTAGCGGGGGGGCTCTCCTACGAGCAGTACTTC
CDR3: CASSESLAGGLSYEQYF

V: TRBV19
J: TRBJ2-5
D: TRBD2
size: NA
DNA: TGTGCCAGTAGTGGCAGCGGGAGAACAGAGACCCAGTACTTC
CDR3: CASSGSGRTETQYF

V: TRBV29-1
J: TRBJ1-1
D: NA
size: few
DNA: TGCAGCGTTGAACAGGGTGGGTCGGCTTTCTTT
CDR3: CSVEQGGSAFF

V: TRBV30
J: TRBJ1-2
D: TRBD1
size: NA
DNA: TGTGCCTGGAGGGGACAGGGCCGAGGCTACACCTTC
CDR3: CAWRGQGRGYTF

V: TRBV10-1
J: TRBJ2-1
D: TRBD2
size: NA
DNA: TGCGCCAGCAGTGAGTCTAGCGGGAGGGAAATGAGGCAGTTCTTC
CDR3: CASSESSGREMRQFF

V: TRBV19
J: TRBJ2-2
D: TRBD1
size: NA
DNA: TGTGCCAGTAGTAAAAGACAGGGGGCGGTCACCGGGGAGCTGTTTTTT
CDR3: CASSKRQGAVTGELFF

V: TRBV18
J: TRBJ2-1
D: NA
size: NA
DNA: TGTGCCAGCTCACCGAACCTGGACAGATACAATGAGCAGTTCTTC
CDR3: CASSPNLDRYNEQFF

V: TRBV4-2
J: TRBJ1-5
D: NA
size: once
DNA: TGTGCCAGCAGCCAAGAAGGCGGGAAGGATCAGCCCCAGCATTTT
CDR3: CASSQEGGKDQPQHF

V: TRBV15
J: TRBJ2-7
D: TRBD1
size: NA
DNA: TGTGCCACCAGCAGAGATTTTGGACAGGGGGCAGATGAGCAGTACTTC
CDR3: CATSRDFGQGADEQYF

V: TRBV6-5
J: TRBJ1-3
D: NA
size: few
DNA: TGTGCCAGCAGTCCCCGTAATGGAAACACCATATATTTT
CDR3: CASSPRNGNTIYF

V: TRBV6-2/TRBV6-3
J: TRBJ1-5
D: NA
size: NA
DNA: TGTGCCAGCAGTTACTACCAGGTTGGGCAGCCCCAGCATTTT
CDR3: CASSYYQVGQPQHF

V: TRBV5-1
J: TRBJ1-2
D: TRBD1
size: NA
DNA: TGCGCCAGCAGCTTGGGGGACAGATCTAACTATGGCTACACCTTC
CDR3: CASSLGDRSNYGYTF

V: TRBV28
J: TRBJ2-7
D: TRBD1
size: once
DNA: TGTGCCAGCAGTCCGGCAACCGGGACAGGGTACCCCTACGAGCAGTACTTC
CDR3: CASSPATGTGYPYEQYF

V: TRBV28
J: TRBJ1-1
D: NA
size: NA
DNA: TGTGCCAGCCGTCTTTATCCTCAGGGGAGGGTAGCTTTCTTT
CDR3: CASRLYPQGRVAFF

V: TRBV5-1
J: TRBJ2-1
D: TRBD2
size: NA
DNA: TGCGCCAGCAGCGGGCCGGGGACTAGCGGGAGCAGCAATGAGCAGTTCTTC
CDR3: CASSGPGTSGSSNEQFF

V: TRBV7-2
J: TRBJ2-1
D: TRBD1
size: NA
DNA: TGTGCCAGCAGCTCGCAGGGGGCTGGCTCCTACAATGAGCAGTTCTTC
CDR3: CASSSQGAGSYNEQFF

V: TRBV5-5
J: TRBJ1-2
D: NA
size: NA
DNA: TGTGCCAGCAGCTCCCTTCTGACAGCTAACTATGGCTACACCTTC
CDR3: CASSSLLTANYGYTF

V: TRBV6-5
J: TRBJ1-1
D: NA
size: NA
DNA: TGTGCCAGCAGTTACTCTGGGGCATTGAACACTGAAGCTTTCTTT
CDR3: CASSYSGALNTEAFF

V: TRBV28
J: TRBJ1-2
D: NA
size: few
DNA: TGTGCCAGCAGTAGAGGGTTACAGCGGACCTTC
CDR3: CASSRGLQRTF

V: TRBV5-1
J: TRBJ2-5
D: TRBD1
size: NA
DNA: TGCGCCAGCGGACCCGGGACAGAGCAAGAGACCCAGTACTTC
CDR3: CASGPGTEQETQYF

V: TRBV27
J: TRBJ1-1
D: NA
size: NA
DNA: TGTGCCAGCAAGAGGGGGAGGGGGAACACTGAAGCTTTCTTT
CDR3: CASKRGRGNTEAFF

V: TRBV7-9
J: TRBJ2-3
D: NA
size: NA
DNA: TGTGCCAGCAGCTTGGCAGATAGCGGTTACACAGATACGCAGTATTTT
CDR3: CASSLADSGYTDTQYF

V: TRBV12-3/TRBV12-4
J: TRBJ2-7
D: NA
size: NA
DNA: TGTGCCAGCAGTTCCATGGGGGCCAACGAGCAGTACTTC
CDR3: CASSSMGANEQYF

V: TRBV11-3
J: TRBJ1-1
D: NA
size: NA
DNA: TGTGCCAGCAGCCGAAAACAGGGAGGGACTGAAGCTTTCTTT
CDR3: CASSRKQGGTEAFF

V: TRBV6-5
J: TRBJ1-1
D: NA
size: NA
DNA: TGTGCCAGCAACCAGGGCAGAACTGAAGCTTTCTTT
CDR3: CASNQGRTEAFF